This TCR beta chain is from a study of CD8 T cells in ankylosing spondylitis. General study points: In peripheral blood, disease-linked CD8+ clones occurred at relatively low frequencies. The study looked at matched synovial fluid samples from ankylosing spondylitis patients. Disease-linked clones were reported to be significantly enriched there. A TCR beta motif made of about eight highly homologous variants seemed typical of ankylosing spondylitis blood.

CDR3 size: 15 residues. Trimming took 3 bases from V and 3 from J; bases not matched to a gene: 4. Preparation of TCR beta libraries was done by quantitative 5'-RACE with molecular barcodes. Via MiXCR, TCRdb re-called the 5' RACE reads, giving one row per CDR3 protein. The sample includes approximately 92,000 distinct CDR3 sequences, roughly 9.6% of them seen just once. This clonotype has at least ten counts. What it binds is unknown. The receptor was derived from a male donor with ankylosing spondylitis or in good health (not recorded which). Sequencing was performed on blood, either unsorted or a sorted T cell fraction (not recorded which). V gene TRBV12-3 or TRBV12-4 combines with J gene TRBJ2-7; the match to TRBD1 covers 11 bases. DNA for the CDR3: TGTGCCAGCAGTTTCTCCGGGACAGGGGGCTACGAGCAGTACTTC. Residues: CASSFSGTGGYEQYF.